This T cell receptor (beta chain) was documented in a study of response to subunit inactivated influenza vaccine. General observations from the study: Authors proposed each seasonal influenza vaccination draws in few new T cells.

To note about this clonotype: The antigen is not known.

This CDR3 has 15 amino acids. V was cut by 1 base and J by 2 bases, with 10 bases left in between. Germline CDR1 reads SGHTA; CDR2 reads FQGNSA. From the RT-PCR reads, TCRdb called clonotypes with MiXCR, one entry per CDR3 protein. The sample yields 400,000 to 650,000 distinct CDR3 sequences, 6.5% to 8% seen once. The sequences come from PBMCs from blood, collected less than 25 months after vaccination. The chain links TRBV7-2 to TRBJ2-3; D might be TRBD1 or TRBD2, each matching 6 bases. The source is a man aged 45 to 70 who received an inactivated influenza vaccine. The CDR3 nucleotides are TGTGCCAGCAGCTTAGGCGGGACATTCACAGATACGCAGTATTTT. Amino acid sequence: CASSLGGTFTDTQYF.